What follows describes a single TCR beta chain. The antigen remains unidentified. This entry is derived from a study of Graves' ophthalmopathy and Graves' hyperthyroidism. Study conclusions and caveats: The model achieved over 60% sensitivity and 72% to 75% specificity for ophthalmopathy progression. Most clonotypes expanded in thyroid above 0.001 frequency were present in blood too.

RNA transcripts yielded amplified TCR beta CDR3 regions. RT-PCR in the first round used HTBI primers; a second-round multiplex PCR followed. TCRdb re-analysed the multiplex PCR reads in MiXCR, keeping a single row per CDR3 protein. The sample has approximately 700,000 distinct CDR3 sequences, 40% seen once. Moderate-to-severe activity, CAS ≥3, NOSPECS ≥4 and duration under 3 months were recorded for donors with ophthalmopathy. Germline CDR1 is DFQATT and CDR2 is SNEGSKA (reference sequence). The CDR3 contains 14 residues. The V end was cut by 6 bases, the J end by 2 bases, with 17 bases between. The chain has TRBV20-1 and TRBJ2-7; D ambiguous. The source is an adult man with Graves' ophthalmopathy. Sequences were obtained from peripheral blood. CDR3: CSARNADGAYEQYF. The CDR3 DNA follows: TGCAGTGCCCGGAATGCGGACGGCGCCTACGAGCAGTACTTC.